This T cell receptor beta chain stems from a study of CD8+ T cells in alopecia areata. V was pared by 2 bases and J by 8 bases, with 8 bases between. This CDR3 spans 12 amino acids. Germline values: CDR1 SGHDT, CDR2 YYEEEE. Extracted from the samples, RNA was reverse transcribed into cDNA to serve as the sequencing template. Assay used: immunoSEQ multiplex PCR; TCRdb lists only in-frame clones, some missing. In the table there are 200,000 to 250,000 clones, less than 75% of which are singletons. Worth noting for this clone: Its specificity is not known.

This sample's treatment: oral pan-JAK inhibitor, 5-10 mg twice daily. Findings of the study overall: Among the 100 top clones, expanded CD8+ clones, like scalp clonality, were significantly decreased by tofacitinib.

The clonotype was recovered from a human donor with alopecia areata. This sequence joins TRBV5-6 and TRBJ2-1; D is uncertain. The starting material was CD4+ T cells sorted from blood, obtained at week 4, from a patient treated with tofacitinib. This CDR3 is CASSFGMYEQFF. CDR3 nucleotides: TGTGCCAGCAGCTTTGGGATGTATGAGCAGTTCTTC.